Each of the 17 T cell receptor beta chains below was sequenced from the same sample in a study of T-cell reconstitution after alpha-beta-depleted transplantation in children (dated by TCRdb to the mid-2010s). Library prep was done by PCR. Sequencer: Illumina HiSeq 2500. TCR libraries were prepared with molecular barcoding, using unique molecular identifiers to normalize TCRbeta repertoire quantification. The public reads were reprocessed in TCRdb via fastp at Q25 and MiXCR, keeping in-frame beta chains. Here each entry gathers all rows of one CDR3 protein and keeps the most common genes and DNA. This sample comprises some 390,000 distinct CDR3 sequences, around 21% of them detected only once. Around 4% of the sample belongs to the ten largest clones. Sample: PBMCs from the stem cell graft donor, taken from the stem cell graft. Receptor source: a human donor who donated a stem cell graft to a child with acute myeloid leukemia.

This CDR3 reads CASSLAGTGGEQYF. In DNA form, the CDR3 reads TGCGCCAGCAGCTTGGCCGGGACAGGAGGCGAGCAGTACTTC. This chain joins TRBV5-1 and TRBJ2-7; 8 nucleotides match TRBD1. Losses at the gene ends were 0 bases for V and 6 bases for J; bases not matched to a gene: 5. Germline-derived CDR1 and CDR2 are SGHRS and YFSETQ. This CDR3 contains 14 residues.

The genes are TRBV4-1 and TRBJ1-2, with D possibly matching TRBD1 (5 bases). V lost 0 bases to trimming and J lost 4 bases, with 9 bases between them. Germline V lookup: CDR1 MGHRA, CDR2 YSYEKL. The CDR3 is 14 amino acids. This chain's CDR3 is CASSQEGDGYGYTF. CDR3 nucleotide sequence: TGCGCCAGCAGCCAAGAAGGGGACGGCTATGGCTACACCTTC.

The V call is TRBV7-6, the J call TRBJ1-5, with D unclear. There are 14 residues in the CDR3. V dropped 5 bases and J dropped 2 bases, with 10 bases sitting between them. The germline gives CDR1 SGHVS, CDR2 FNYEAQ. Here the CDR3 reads CASSALEGNQPQHF. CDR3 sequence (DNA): TGTGCCAGCAGCGCATTAGAAGGCAATCAGCCCCAGCATTTT. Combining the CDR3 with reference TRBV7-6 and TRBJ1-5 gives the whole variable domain GAGVSQSPRYKVTKRGQDVALRCDPISGHVSLYWYRQALGQGPEFLTYFNYEAQQDKSGLPNDRFSAERPEGSISTLTIQRTEQRDSAMYRCASSALEGNQPQHFGDGTRLSIL.

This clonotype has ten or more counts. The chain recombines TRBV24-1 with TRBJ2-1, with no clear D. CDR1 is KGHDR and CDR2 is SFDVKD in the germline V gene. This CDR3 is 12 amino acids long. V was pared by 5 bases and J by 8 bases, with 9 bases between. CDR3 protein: CATSALSYEQFF. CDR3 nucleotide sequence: TGTGCCACCAGTGCCCTTAGCTATGAGCAGTTCTTC.

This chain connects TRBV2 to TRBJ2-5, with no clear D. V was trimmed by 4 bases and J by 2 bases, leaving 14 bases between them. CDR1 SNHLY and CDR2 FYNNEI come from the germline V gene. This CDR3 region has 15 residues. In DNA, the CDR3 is TGTGCCAGCAGTGTACTGAGGCTAGGGCAAGAGACCCAGTACTTC. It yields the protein CASSVLRLGQETQYF.

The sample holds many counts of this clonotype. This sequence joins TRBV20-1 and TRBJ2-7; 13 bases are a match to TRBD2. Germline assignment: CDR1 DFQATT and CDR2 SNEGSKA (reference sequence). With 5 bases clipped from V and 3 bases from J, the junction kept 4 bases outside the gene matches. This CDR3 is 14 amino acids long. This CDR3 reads CSAGLAGDYYEQYF. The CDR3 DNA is TGCAGTGCTGGACTAGCGGGAGACTACTACGAGCAGTACTTC.

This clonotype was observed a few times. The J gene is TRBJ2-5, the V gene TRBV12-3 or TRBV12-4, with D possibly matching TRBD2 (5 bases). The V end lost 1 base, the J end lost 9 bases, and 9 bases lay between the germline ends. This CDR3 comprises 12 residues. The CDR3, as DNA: TGTGCCAGCAGTTTAGAGGGAGCGGCCCAGTACTTC. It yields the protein CASSLEGAAQYF.

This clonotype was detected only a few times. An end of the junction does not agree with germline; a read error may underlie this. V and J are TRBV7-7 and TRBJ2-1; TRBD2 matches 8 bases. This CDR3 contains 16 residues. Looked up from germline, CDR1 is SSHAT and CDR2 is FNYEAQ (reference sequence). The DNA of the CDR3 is TGTGCTAGCAGCTATAAGACTAGCGCTTCCTACAATGAGCAGTTCTTC. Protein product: CASSYKTSASYNEQFF.

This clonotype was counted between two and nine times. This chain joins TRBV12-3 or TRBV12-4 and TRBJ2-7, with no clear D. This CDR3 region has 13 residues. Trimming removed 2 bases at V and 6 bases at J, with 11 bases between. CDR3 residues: CASSLNWGIEQYF. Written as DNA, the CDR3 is TGTGCCAGCAGTTTAAATTGGGGAATCGAGCAGTACTTC.

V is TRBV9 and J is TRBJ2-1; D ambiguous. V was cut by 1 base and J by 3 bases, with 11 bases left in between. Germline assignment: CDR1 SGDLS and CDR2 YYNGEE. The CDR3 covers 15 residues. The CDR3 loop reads CASSVSSSDYNEQFF. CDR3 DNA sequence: TGTGCCAGCAGCGTAAGTAGTTCGGACTACAATGAGCAGTTCTTC. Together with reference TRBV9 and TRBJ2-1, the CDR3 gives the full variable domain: DSGVTQTPKHLITATGQRVTLRCSPRSGDLSVYWYQQSLDQGLQFLIQYYNGEERAKGNILERFSAQQFPDLHSELNLSSLELGDSALYFCASSVSSSDYNEQFFGPGTRLTVL.

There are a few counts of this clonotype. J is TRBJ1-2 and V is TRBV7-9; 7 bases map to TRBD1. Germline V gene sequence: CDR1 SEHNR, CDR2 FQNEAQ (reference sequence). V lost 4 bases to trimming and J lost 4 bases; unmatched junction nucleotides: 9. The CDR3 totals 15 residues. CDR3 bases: TGTGCCAGCAGCTCGACAGGGCGTACGGTCTATGGCTACACCTTC. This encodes CASSSTGRTVYGYTF.

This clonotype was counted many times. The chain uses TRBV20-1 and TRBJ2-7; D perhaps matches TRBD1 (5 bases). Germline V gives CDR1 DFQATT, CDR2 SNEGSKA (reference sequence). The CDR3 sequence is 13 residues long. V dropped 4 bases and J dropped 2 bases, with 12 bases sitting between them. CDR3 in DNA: TGCAGTGCTACCCCACAGGAAACCTACGAGCAGTACTTC. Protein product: CSATPQETYEQYF.

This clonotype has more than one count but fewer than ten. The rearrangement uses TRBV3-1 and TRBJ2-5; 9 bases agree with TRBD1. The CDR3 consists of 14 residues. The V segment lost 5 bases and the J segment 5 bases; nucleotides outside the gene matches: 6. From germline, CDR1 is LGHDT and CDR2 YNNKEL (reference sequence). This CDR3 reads CASSETGGEETQYF. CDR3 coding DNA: TGTGCCAGCAGCGAAACAGGGGGCGAGGAGACCCAGTACTTC.

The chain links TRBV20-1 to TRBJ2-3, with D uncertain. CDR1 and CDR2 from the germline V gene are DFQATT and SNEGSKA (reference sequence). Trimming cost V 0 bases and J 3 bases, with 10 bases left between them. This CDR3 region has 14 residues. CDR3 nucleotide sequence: TGCAGTGCTAGAGATCGCGAATGGACAGATACGCAGTATTTT. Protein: CSARDREWTDTQYF.

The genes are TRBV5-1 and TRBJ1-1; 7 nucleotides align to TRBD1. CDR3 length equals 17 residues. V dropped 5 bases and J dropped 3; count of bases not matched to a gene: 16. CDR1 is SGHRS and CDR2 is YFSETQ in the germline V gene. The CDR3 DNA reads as TGCGCCAGCAGACAAGACAGGGTAGGAATAAGCGACACTGAAGCTTTCTTT. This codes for CASRQDRVGISDTEAFF. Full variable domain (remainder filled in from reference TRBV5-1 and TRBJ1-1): KAGVTQTPRYLIKTRGQQVTLSCSPISGHRSVSWYQQTPGQGLQFLFEYFSETQRNKGNFPGRFSGRQFSNSRSEMNVSTLELGDSALYLCASRQDRVGISDTEAFFGQGTRLTVV.

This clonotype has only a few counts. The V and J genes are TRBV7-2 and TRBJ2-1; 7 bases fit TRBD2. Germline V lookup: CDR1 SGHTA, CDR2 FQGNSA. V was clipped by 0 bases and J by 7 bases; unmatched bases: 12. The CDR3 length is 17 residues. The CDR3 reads CASSLASWASGQNEQFF. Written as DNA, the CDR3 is TGTGCCAGCAGCTTAGCGAGTTGGGCTAGCGGTCAAAATGAGCAGTTCTTC.

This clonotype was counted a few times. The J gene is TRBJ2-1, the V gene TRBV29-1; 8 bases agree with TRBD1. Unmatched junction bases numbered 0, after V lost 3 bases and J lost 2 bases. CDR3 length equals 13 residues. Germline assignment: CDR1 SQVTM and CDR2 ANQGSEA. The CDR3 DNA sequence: TGCAGCGTTGAGGGACAGGCCTACAATGAGCAGTTCTTC. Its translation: CSVEGQAYNEQFF.